This T cell receptor beta chain emerged from a study of monozygotic twins with inflammatory bowel disease. The CDR3 has 12 amino acids. CDR1 and CDR2 from the germline V gene are LGHDT and YNNKEL (reference sequence). TCRdb reprocessed the 5' RACE reads and stores each CDR3 protein as one record, lacking DNA. This sample contains about 170,000 distinct CDR3 sequences. V is TRBV3-1 and J is TRBJ1-1. Sequencing was carried out using blood. This clonotype was obtained from a human donor with ulcerative colitis or Crohn's disease, or a healthy co-twin of an affected twin (not recorded which). The chain's CDR3 is CASSQDWLQAFF.